Described below is a single TCR beta chain sequence and its context. This entry is derived from a study of shared clonotypes between healthy human individuals. Profiled with immunoSEQ multiplex PCR; TCRdb holds only in-frame clones, not every one. Of a few million clones listed, about 92% were seen once; the top ten hold about 0.41%. The receptor comes from a man aged 18-30 years in good health. Some clones in this sample may be carry-over from other donors' samples. The sample taken for sequencing was naive CD4+ T cells from PBMCs. As to subset: CD45RA+ positively selected.

The CDR3 loop is CASRDITVMNTEAFF. The CDR3 region has the DNA TGTGCCAGCAGAGACATAACAGTGATGAACACTGAAGCTTTCTTT. This chain joins TRBV6-6 and TRBJ1-1; D unresolved. The length of the CDR3 is 15 residues. V shed 6 bases and J shed 0 bases, with 14 bases lying between them. Looked up from germline, CDR1 is MNHNY and CDR2 is SVGAGI (reference sequence).